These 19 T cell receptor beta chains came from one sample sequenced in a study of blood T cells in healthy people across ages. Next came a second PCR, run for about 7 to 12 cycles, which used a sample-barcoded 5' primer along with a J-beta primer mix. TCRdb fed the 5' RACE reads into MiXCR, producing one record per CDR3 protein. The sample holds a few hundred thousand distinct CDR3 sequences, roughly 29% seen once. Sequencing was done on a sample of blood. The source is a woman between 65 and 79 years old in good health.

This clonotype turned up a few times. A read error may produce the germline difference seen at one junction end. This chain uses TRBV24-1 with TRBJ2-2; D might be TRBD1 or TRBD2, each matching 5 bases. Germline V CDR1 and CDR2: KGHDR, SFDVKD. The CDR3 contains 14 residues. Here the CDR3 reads CATSDPRVTGELFF. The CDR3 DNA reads TGTGCCACCAGTGATCCCAGGGTCACCGGGGAACTGTTTTTT.

CDR3 in DNA: TGTGCCAGCAGCCCCATCCTCGGACTCCTCCACTTT. Protein: CASSPILGLLHF. The chain has TRBV14 and TRBJ1-6; D is unresolved. This CDR3 region has 12 residues. Trimming shortened V by 4 bases and J by 15 bases, and 13 bases separated the two germline ends. Germline CDR1 is SGHDN and CDR2 is FVKESK.

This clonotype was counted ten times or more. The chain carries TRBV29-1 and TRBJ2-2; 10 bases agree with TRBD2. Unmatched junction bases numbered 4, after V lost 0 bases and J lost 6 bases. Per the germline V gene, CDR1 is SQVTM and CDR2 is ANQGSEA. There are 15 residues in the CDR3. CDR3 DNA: TGCAGCGTTGAAGATAGAGCGGGAGGGCCCGGGGAGCTGTTTTTT. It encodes CSVEDRAGGPGELFF.

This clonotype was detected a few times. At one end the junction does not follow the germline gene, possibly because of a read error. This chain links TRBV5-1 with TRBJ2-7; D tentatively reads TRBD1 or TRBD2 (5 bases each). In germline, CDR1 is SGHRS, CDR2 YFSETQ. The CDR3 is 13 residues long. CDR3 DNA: TGCGCCAGCAGCCCGGGACCTACCTACGAGCAGTACTTT. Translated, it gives CASSPGPTYEQYF.

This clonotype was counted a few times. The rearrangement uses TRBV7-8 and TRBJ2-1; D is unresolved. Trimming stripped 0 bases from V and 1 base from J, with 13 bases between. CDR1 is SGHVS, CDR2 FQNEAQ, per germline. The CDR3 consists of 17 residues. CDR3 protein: CASSLAQRNLSYNEQFF. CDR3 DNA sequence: TGTGCCAGCAGCTTAGCGCAACGAAACCTTTCCTACAATGAGCAGTTCTTC.

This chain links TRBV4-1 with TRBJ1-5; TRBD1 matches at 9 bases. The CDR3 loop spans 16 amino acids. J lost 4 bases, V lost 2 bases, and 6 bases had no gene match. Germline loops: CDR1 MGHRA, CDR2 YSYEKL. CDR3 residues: CASSQSGTGLNQPQHF. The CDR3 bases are TGCGCCAGCAGCCAATCCGGGACAGGGCTAAATCAGCCCCAGCATTTT.

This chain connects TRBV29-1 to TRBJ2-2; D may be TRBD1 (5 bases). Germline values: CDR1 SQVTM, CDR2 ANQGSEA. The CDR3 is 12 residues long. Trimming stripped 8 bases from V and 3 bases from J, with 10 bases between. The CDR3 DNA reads TGCAGCATTTCCAGGGACACCGGGGAGCTGTTTTTT. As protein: CSISRDTGELFF.

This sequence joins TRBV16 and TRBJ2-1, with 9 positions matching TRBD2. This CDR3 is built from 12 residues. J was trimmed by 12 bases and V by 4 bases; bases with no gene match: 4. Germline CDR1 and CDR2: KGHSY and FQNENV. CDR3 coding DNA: TGTGCCAGCAGCCCCGGGACTAGCTGGCAGTTCTTC. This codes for CASSPGTSWQFF.

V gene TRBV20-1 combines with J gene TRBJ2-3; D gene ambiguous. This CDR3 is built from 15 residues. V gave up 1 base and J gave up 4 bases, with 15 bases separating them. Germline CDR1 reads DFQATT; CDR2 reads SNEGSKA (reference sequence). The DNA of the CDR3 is TGCAGTGCTAGAGTGCCCAGGCCGAGCGCAGATACGCAGTATTTT. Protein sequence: CSARVPRPSADTQYF.

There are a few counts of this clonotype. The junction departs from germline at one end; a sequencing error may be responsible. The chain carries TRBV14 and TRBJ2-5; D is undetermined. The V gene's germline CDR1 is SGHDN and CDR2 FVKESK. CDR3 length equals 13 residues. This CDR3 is CTSSLEIRSSEVF. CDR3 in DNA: TGTACCAGCAGCCTTGAAATTCGGTCCTCAGAGGTCTTC.

CDR3 sequence reads: CSVKDRVSHEQYF. The CDR3 bases are TGCAGCGTCAAGGACAGGGTAAGCCACGAGCAGTACTTC. The chain joins TRBV29-1 to TRBJ2-7; TRBD1 aligns across 8 bases. The germline gives CDR1 SQVTM, CDR2 ANQGSEA. This CDR3 has 13 amino acids. The J segment lost 5 bases and the V segment lost 6 bases, leaving 9 bases of the junction unmatched.

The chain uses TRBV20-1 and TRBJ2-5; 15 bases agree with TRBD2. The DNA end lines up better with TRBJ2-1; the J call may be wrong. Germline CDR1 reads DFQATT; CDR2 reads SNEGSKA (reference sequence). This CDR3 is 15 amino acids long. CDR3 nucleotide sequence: TGCAGTGCTAACCCCGGGACTAGCGGGGGGCTAGAGCAGTTCTTC. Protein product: CSANPGTSGGLEQFF.

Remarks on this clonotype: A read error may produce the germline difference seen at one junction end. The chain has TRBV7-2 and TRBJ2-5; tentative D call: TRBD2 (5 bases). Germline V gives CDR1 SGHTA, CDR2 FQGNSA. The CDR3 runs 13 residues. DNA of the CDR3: TGTGCCAGCAGCGTCGTAGCGAACGATGAGCAGCTCTTC. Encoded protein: CASSVVANDEQLF.

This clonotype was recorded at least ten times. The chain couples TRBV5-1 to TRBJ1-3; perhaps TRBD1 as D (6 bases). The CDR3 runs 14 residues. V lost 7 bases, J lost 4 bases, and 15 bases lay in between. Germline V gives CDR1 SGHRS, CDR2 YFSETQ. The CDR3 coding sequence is TGCGCCAGCGGTTCCGGGGGGCCAGGAAACACCATATATTTT. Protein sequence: CASGSGGPGNTIYF.

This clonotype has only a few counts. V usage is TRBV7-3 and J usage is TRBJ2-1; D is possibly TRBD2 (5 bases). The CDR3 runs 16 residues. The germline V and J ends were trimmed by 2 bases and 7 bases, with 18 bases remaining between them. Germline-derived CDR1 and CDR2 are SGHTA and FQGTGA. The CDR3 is CASSLDPQSRTNEQFF. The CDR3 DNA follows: TGTGCCAGCAGCTTAGATCCGCAGTCCAGGACTAATGAGCAGTTCTTC.

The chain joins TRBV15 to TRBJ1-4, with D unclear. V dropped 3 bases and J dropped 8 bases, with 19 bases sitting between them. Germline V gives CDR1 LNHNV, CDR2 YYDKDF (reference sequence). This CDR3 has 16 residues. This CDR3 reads CATSSQVSGLGEKLFF. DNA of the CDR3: TGTGCCACCAGCAGCCAAGTAAGCGGACTGGGGGAAAAACTGTTTTTT.

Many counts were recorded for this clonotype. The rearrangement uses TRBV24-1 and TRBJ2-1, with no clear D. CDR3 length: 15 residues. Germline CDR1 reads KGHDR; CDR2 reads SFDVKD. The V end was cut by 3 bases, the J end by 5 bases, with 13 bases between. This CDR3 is CATSDRTRANNEQFF. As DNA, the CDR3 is TGTGCCACCAGTGATCGTACCCGGGCCAACAATGAGCAGTTCTTC.

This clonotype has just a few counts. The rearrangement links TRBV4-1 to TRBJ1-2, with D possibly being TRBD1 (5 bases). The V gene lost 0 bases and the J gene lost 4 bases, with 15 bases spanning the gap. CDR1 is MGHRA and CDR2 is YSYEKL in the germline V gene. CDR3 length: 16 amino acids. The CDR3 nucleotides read TGCGCCAGCAGCCAAGACCCCCGGGACGCCTTCTATGGCTACACCTTC. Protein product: CASSQDPRDAFYGYTF.

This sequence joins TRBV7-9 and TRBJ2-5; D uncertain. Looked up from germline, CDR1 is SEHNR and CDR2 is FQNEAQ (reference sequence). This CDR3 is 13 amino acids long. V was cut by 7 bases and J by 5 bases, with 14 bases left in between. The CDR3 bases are TGTGCCAGCACCTACCCAGCCGGGGAGACCCAGTACTTC. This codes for CASTYPAGETQYF.